The 11 T cell receptor beta chains below come from one sample, sequenced in a study of cytomegalovirus exposure and HLA in healthy donors. PCR primers comprised 60 Vbeta and 13 Jbeta primers. Some clones are missing from TCRdb's copy, which holds only in-frame ones; the method was immunoSEQ multiplex PCR. The sample contains 150,000 to 200,000 clones, 75% to 85% of which appear only once. Sequences were obtained from PBMCs. The receptors come from a woman in her fifties or sixties in good health and CMV-seronegative.

This clone has only a few counts. Different DNA sequences within this sample yield the same CDR3. The gene calls are TRBV4-3 and TRBJ2-2; TRBD2 matches at 7 bases. Germline lookup yields CDR1 LGHNA and CDR2 YSLEER. The length of the CDR3 is 15 residues. V was clipped by 1 base and J by 1 base; unmatched bases: 0. For the CDR3, the DNA is TGCGCCAGCAGCCAAGCGGGAGGGAACACCGGGGAGCTGTTTTTT. Protein product: CASSQAGGNTGELFF.

As for this clone: Other DNA sequences from this sample encode an identical CDR3 as well. V and J are TRBV9 and TRBJ2-2, with 10 bases that match TRBD2. V shed 3 bases, J shed 6 bases, and the junction held 11 bases outside the gene matches. The CDR3 runs to 17 residues. Germline values: CDR1 SGDLS, CDR2 YYNGEE. As DNA, the CDR3 is TGTGCCAGCAGCGAGCACCCAGCGGGAGGGATCCCCGGGGAGCTGTTTTTT. Its protein product is CASSEHPAGGIPGELFF.

The V call is TRBV28, the J call TRBJ1-2, with 11 bases lining up with TRBD1. This CDR3 is 17 amino acids long. The V segment lost 8 bases and the J segment 4 bases; nucleotides outside the gene matches: 15. Germline values: CDR1 MDHEN, CDR2 SYDVKM. The CDR3 coding sequence is TGTGCCAGCTGTGGTCGGGACAGGGGGTTTAAGGGCTATGGCTACACCTTC. Protein sequence: CASCGRDRGFKGYGYTF.

CDR3 in DNA: TGTGCCAGTAGGGTACTAGCGGGAGAAGGGAAGAATGAGCAGTTCTTC. It encodes CASRVLAGEGKNEQFF. This chain uses TRBV19 with TRBJ2-1; 11 positions agree with TRBD2. The CDR3 is 16 amino acids. V shed 6 bases and J 7 bases; nucleotides not matched to a gene: 11. Germline V gene lookup returns CDR1 LNHDA and CDR2 SQIVND (reference sequence).

The gene calls are TRBV7-6 and TRBJ2-3; 13 bases are shared with TRBD2. Looked up from germline, CDR1 is SGHVS and CDR2 is FNYEAQ. J was trimmed by 5 bases and V by 5 bases; bases with no gene match: 7. The CDR3 is made up of 16 amino acids. The CDR3 nucleotides are TGTGCCAGCAGCCCGCGGACTAGCGGGAGCGGAGATACGCAGTATTTT. Amino acid sequence: CASSPRTSGSGDTQYF.

The V call is TRBV11-3, the J call TRBJ1-1; maybe TRBD1 (5 bases). The CDR3 is made up of 14 amino acids. Trimming removed 5 bases from V and 0 bases from J, with 10 bases in between. Germline lookup yields CDR1 SGHNT and CDR2 YENEEA. The chain's CDR3 is CASSLQGVNTEAFF. In nucleotides, the CDR3 is TGTGCCAGCAGCCTCCAAGGGGTGAACACTGAAGCTTTCTTT.

The V and J genes are TRBV9 and TRBJ2-3; 12 nucleotides line up with TRBD2. Unmatched junction bases numbered 11, after V lost 3 bases and J lost 0 bases. CDR3 length: 19 residues. Germline V gives CDR1 SGDLS, CDR2 YYNGEE. The DNA of the CDR3 is TGTGCCAGCAGCGCCATGGGACTAGCGGGCCGTCCTAGCACAGATACGCAGTATTTT. Amino acid sequence: CASSAMGLAGRPSTDTQYF.

V gene TRBV4-1 combines with J gene TRBJ1-2; 10 bases fit TRBD1. V was pared by 4 bases and J by 4 bases, with 6 bases of the junction left unmatched. The CDR3 covers 15 residues. Germline V gene lookup returns CDR1 MGHRA and CDR2 YSYEKL. For the CDR3, the DNA is TGCGCCAGCAGCCCCCCGGGACAGGGGATCTATGGCTACACCTTC. Translating gives CASSPPGQGIYGYTF.

The gene calls are TRBV27 and TRBJ2-4; D perhaps matches TRBD2 (6 bases). This CDR3 spans 19 amino acids. Germline CDR1 MNHEY, CDR2 SMNVEV (reference sequence). V lost 9 bases to trimming and J lost 0 bases, with 27 bases between them. For the CDR3, the DNA is TGTGCCAGTACTACTTACCCCCGGAGGGCCGGTAGAGCCAAAAACATTCAGTACTTC. This encodes CASTTYPRRAGRAKNIQYF.

This clone was seen a few times. The gene calls are TRBV12-5 and TRBJ2-1, with D maybe TRBD2 (8 bases). This CDR3 spans 15 amino acids. In germline, CDR1 is LGHNT, CDR2 FRNRAP. V was clipped by 6 bases and J by 2 bases, with 14 bases between them. DNA of the CDR3: TGTGCTAGTGGGCGGGGGGACAGCACCTACAATGAGCAGTTCTTC. As protein: CASGRGDSTYNEQFF.

CDR3 protein: CASSLAGREGPDEQYF. The CDR3 DNA reads TGTGCCAGCAGCTTAGCGGGCAGAGAAGGCCCGGACGAGCAGTACTTC. The rearrangement uses TRBV7-9 and TRBJ2-7; D is unresolved. V gave up 0 bases and J gave up 5 bases, with 17 bases separating them. The CDR3 consists of 16 residues. Germline V gives CDR1 SEHNR, CDR2 FQNEAQ (reference sequence).